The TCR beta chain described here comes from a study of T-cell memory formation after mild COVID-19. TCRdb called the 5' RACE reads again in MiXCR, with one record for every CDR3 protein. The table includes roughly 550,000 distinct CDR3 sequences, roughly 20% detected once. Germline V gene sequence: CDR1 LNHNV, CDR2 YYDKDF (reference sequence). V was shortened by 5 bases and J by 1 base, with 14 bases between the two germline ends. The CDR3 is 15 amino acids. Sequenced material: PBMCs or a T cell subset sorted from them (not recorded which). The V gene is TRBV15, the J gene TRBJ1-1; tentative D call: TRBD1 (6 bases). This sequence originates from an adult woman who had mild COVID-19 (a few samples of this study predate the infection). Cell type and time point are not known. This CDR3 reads CATSEGDWSNTEAFF. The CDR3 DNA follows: TGTGCCACCAGCGAGGGGGATTGGTCGAACACTGAAGCTTTCTTT.